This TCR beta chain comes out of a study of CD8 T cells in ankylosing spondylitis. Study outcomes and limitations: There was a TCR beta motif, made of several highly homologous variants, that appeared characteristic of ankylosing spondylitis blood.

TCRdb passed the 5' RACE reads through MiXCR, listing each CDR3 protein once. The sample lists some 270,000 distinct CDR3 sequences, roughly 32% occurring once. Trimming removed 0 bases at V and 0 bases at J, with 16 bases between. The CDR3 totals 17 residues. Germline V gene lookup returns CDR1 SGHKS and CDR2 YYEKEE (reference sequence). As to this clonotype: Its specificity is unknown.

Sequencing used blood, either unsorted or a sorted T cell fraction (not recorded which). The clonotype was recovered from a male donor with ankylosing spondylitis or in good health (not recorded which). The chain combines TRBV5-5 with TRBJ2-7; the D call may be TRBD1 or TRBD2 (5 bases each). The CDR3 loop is CASSLAKGTGLSYEQYF. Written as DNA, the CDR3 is TGTGCCAGCAGCTTGGCCAAGGGGACGGGCCTCTCCTACGAGCAGTACTTC.